This T cell receptor beta chain was profiled in a study of graft-versus-host responses after intestinal transplantation. TCRdb's copy holds only in-frame clones and misses some; the assay was immunoSEQ multiplex PCR. In the table there are around 71,000 clones, around 90% of which are singletons. The CDR3 runs to 15 residues. V lost 7 bases and J lost 1, with 17 bases in between. Germline V gene data show CDR1 as SEHNR and CDR2 as FQNEAQ (reference sequence). The receptor was derived from a human patient who received an intestinal transplant, so some T cells may come from the graft donor. J is TRBJ2-7 and V is TRBV7-9; no definite D call. The material was bone marrow, obtained around 720 days after intestinal transplantation. CDR3 amino acids: CASMPLNGFSYEQYF. Written as DNA, the CDR3 is TGTGCCAGCATGCCGCTCAACGGGTTTTCCTACGAGCAGTACTTC.